The 25 T cell receptor beta chains reported below all come from one sample, sequenced in a study of blood T cell repertoires in COVID-19. The assay was immunoSEQ multiplex PCR, and TCRdb's table has in-frame clones only and misses some. Of fewer than 600,000 clones listed, roughly nine tenths were seen once; the top ten hold over 0.7%. The sequenced sample was peripheral blood. Source of these receptors: a young man with COVID-19, enrolled during active disease.

V usage is TRBV6-2 or TRBV6-3 and J usage is TRBJ1-1; tentatively, D is TRBD1 (5 bases). The CDR3 extends over 14 amino acids. V lost 4 bases and J 2 bases, leaving 11 bases between the germline ends. In germline, CDR1 is MNHEY, CDR2 SVGEGT. CDR3 amino acids: CASSWGGENTEAFF. CDR3 bases: TGTGCCAGCAGTTGGGGGGGGGAAAACACTGAAGCTTTCTTT.

The V and J genes are TRBV7-8 and TRBJ2-5; 7 positions match TRBD2. The trim removed 5 bases at V and 5 bases at J, leaving 11 bases unmatched. CDR3 size: 15 residues. Germline lookup yields CDR1 SGHVS and CDR2 FQNEAQ. The chain's CDR3 is CASSLHRLAGETQYF. Here the CDR3 DNA reads TGTGCCAGCAGCCTCCATAGACTAGCCGGGGAGACCCAGTACTTC.

This sequence joins TRBV27 and TRBJ1-2; 7 bases match TRBD1. The germline V gene has CDR1 MNHEY and CDR2 SMNVEV (reference sequence). The CDR3 has 12 amino acids. The trim removed 6 bases at V and 8 bases at J, leaving 6 bases unmatched. CDR3 bases: TGTGCCAGCAGGCCTTTAGGGGGCGGCTACACCTTC. Amino acid sequence: CASRPLGGGYTF.

V usage is TRBV18 and J usage is TRBJ2-2, with 11 bases identical to TRBD1. The CDR3 loop spans 18 amino acids. Germline V gene lookup returns CDR1 KGHSH and CDR2 LQKENI. V lost 0 bases to trimming and J lost 5 bases; unmatched junction nucleotides: 8. The CDR3 is CASSPPWTGGSGTGELFF. In DNA form, the CDR3 reads TGTGCCAGCTCACCACCGTGGACAGGGGGCTCAGGAACCGGGGAGCTGTTTTTT.

V usage is TRBV15 and J usage is TRBJ2-3; perhaps TRBD2 as D (5 bases). This CDR3 comprises 18 residues. Germline V gives CDR1 LNHNV, CDR2 YYDKDF (reference sequence). Trimming pared 3 bases from V and 4 bases from J, leaving 23 bases between. CDR3 sequence reads: CATSRGAVRDFAADTQYF. Written as DNA, the CDR3 is TGTGCCACCAGCAGGGGTGCGGTCCGGGATTTCGCAGCAGATACGCAGTATTTT.

The CDR3 here is CASSLEAGLTYEQYF. Written as DNA, the CDR3 is TGTGCCAGCAGCTTAGAAGCAGGGTTGACCTACGAGCAGTACTTC. The chain has TRBV7-8 and TRBJ2-7; a weak D match, TRBD1 (5 bases). V was shortened by 1 base and J by 2 bases, with 12 bases between the two germline ends. Germline assignment: CDR1 SGHVS and CDR2 FQNEAQ. The CDR3 covers 15 residues.

This rearrangement joins TRBV5-1 to TRBJ2-3; D not resolved. From germline, CDR1 is SGHRS and CDR2 YFSETQ. The V end lost 4 bases, the J end lost 2 bases, and 11 bases lay between the germline ends. The CDR3 spans 14 residues. For the CDR3, the DNA is TGCGCCAGCAGCCACCTATCCTCCACAGATACGCAGTATTTT. Translating it yields CASSHLSSTDTQYF.

The rearrangement joins TRBV12-3 or TRBV12-4 to TRBJ1-1, with TRBD1 as a possible D gene (5 bases). The CDR3 length is 13 residues. Between the trimmed V and J ends, which lost 4 bases and 2 bases, there was a span of 8 bases. The DNA for the CDR3 is TGTGCCAGCAGTTGGGGCAGTAACACTGAAGCTTTCTTT. It is translated as CASSWGSNTEAFF.

The chain has TRBV5-8 and TRBJ1-3, with no clear D. This CDR3 has 16 residues. CDR1 SGHTS and CDR2 YDEGEE come from the germline V gene. Trimming took off 7 bases at V and 0 bases at J, with 17 bases between the two ends. The CDR3 nucleotides are TGTGCCAGCGGAATCCTAATCAGGAACTCTGGAAACACCATATATTTT. Protein: CASGILIRNSGNTIYF.

The CDR3 DNA sequence: TGTGCCAGCAGTGAAACTAGCGGGAGTCTCAGCGAGTACTTC. Protein product: CASSETSGSLSEYF. The rearrangement joins TRBV6-1 to TRBJ2-7, with TRBD2 matching 11 bases. This CDR3 comprises 14 residues. With 2 bases clipped from V and 11 bases from J, the junction kept 8 bases outside the gene matches. Germline loops: CDR1 MNHNS, CDR2 SASEGT.

This clone was observed a single time. The V call is TRBV2, the J call TRBJ2-7; maybe TRBD2 (5 bases). There are 11 residues in the CDR3. Germline V gene lookup returns CDR1 SNHLY and CDR2 FYNNEI. Trimming took off 6 bases at V and 3 bases at J, with 6 bases between the two ends. CDR3 amino acids: CASSRDYEQYF. CDR3 bases: TGTGCCAGCAGCCGGGACTACGAGCAGTACTTC.

This clone was counted only a few times. In nucleotides, the CDR3 is TGCGCCAGCACAGGGGTCTGGAACCAGCCCCAGCATTTT. This gives the protein CASTGVWNQPQHF. The genes are TRBV10-2 and TRBJ1-5; a weak D match, TRBD1 (6 bases). This CDR3 has 13 residues. Germline loops: CDR1 WSHSY, CDR2 SAAADI. The ends were cut back, 7 bases at V and 7 bases at J, with 14 bases in the middle.

The chain couples TRBV5-1 to TRBJ2-5, with 11 positions matching TRBD2. Trimming at V came to 3 bases and at J to 4 bases, leaving 11 bases not matched to a gene. Germline V gene lookup returns CDR1 SGHRS and CDR2 YFSETQ. The CDR3 runs to 17 residues. In DNA, the CDR3 is TGCGCCAGCAGCTCCTTAGCGGGAGGGGTCGGCGCAGAGACCCAGTACTTC. Amino acids: CASSSLAGGVGAETQYF.

Comments on this clone: Other DNA sequences in the sample encode the same CDR3. V and J are TRBV27 and TRBJ1-1; tentatively, D is TRBD1 (6 bases). In germline, CDR1 is MNHEY, CDR2 SMNVEV (reference sequence). The V and J ends lost 6 bases and 1 base respectively, with 9 bases between them. This CDR3 contains 13 residues. CDR3: CASSLQGNTEAFF. CDR3 DNA sequence: TGTGCCAGCAGCCTACAGGGGAACACTGAAGCTTTCTTT.

The chain employs TRBV11-2 and TRBJ1-2, with D possibly matching TRBD1 (6 bases). Germline V CDR1 and CDR2: SGHAT, FQNNGV. The CDR3 loop spans 13 amino acids. V gave up 5 bases and J gave up 8 bases, with 15 bases separating them. This chain's CDR3 is CASSPVGGRGYTF. The CDR3 coding sequence is TGTGCCAGCAGCCCTGTAGGGGGTAGGGGCTACACCTTC.

The chain uses TRBV2 and TRBJ1-5; no firm D call. This CDR3 has 12 amino acids. V gave up 4 bases and J gave up 3 bases, with 4 bases separating them. Germline CDR1 and CDR2: SNHLY and FYNNEI. CDR3 sequence: CASSAYNQPQHF. Written as DNA, the CDR3 is TGTGCCAGCAGTGCGTACAATCAGCCCCAGCATTTT.

The gene calls are TRBV11-2 and TRBJ2-1; the D is unclear. The ends were cut back, 5 bases at V and 5 bases at J, with 10 bases in the middle. The CDR3 contains 13 residues. Germline V gene lookup returns CDR1 SGHAT and CDR2 FQNNGV. The CDR3 reads CASSPQWHNEQFF. The DNA for the CDR3 is TGTGCCAGCAGCCCACAGTGGCACAATGAGCAGTTCTTC.

J is TRBJ1-6 and V is TRBV13, with 11 bases lining up with TRBD1. The V and J ends lost 4 bases and 10 bases, in that order; junction bases with no gene match: 6. The CDR3 is made up of 15 amino acids. Germline assignment: CDR1 PRHDT and CDR2 FYEKMQ (reference sequence). The CDR3 DNA sequence: TGTGCCAGCAGCTCACGGACAGGGGGCCGATCACCCCTCCACTTT. It encodes CASSSRTGGRSPLHF.

The gene calls are TRBV19 and TRBJ2-5, with 8 bases matching TRBD2. CDR3 length: 16 amino acids. From germline, CDR1 is LNHDA and CDR2 SQIVND (reference sequence). Trimming removed 7 bases from V and 3 bases from J; junction bases left unmatched: 13. CDR3 sequence (DNA): TGTGCCAGTACCCCACTTTATACGGGACTAGAAGAGACCCAGTACTTC. Its protein product is CASTPLYTGLEETQYF.

The chain employs TRBV24-1 and TRBJ1-2; D is ambiguous. This CDR3 has 13 residues. Germline-derived CDR1 and CDR2 are KGHDR and SFDVKD. V lost 4 bases and J lost 8, with 13 bases in between. The CDR3 region is CATSERTGRGYTF. The CDR3 DNA follows: TGTGCCACCAGTGAACGGACGGGAAGGGGCTACACCTTC.

The V gene is TRBV2, the J gene TRBJ2-2, with a tentative D call TRBD2 (6 bases). The germline V gene has CDR1 SNHLY and CDR2 FYNNEI. CDR3 length: 15 residues. Trimming shortened V by 8 bases and J by 4 bases, and 17 bases separated the two germline ends. CDR3 bases: TGTGCCAGCGACCTCGGAGGAGGGACCACCGGGGAGCTGTTTTTT. Amino acid sequence: CASDLGGGTTGELFF.

Points on this clone: This sample includes further DNA sequences coding for the same CDR3. The CDR3, as DNA: TGTGCCACCAGCAGAGATGTCGGCGGACAAGAGACCCAGTACTTC. Protein sequence: CATSRDVGGQETQYF. The V and J genes are TRBV15 and TRBJ2-5; D unclear. Germline CDR1 and CDR2: LNHNV and YYDKDF (reference sequence). The V end was cut by 0 bases, the J end by 2 bases, with 10 bases between. This CDR3 is built from 15 residues.

The J gene is TRBJ1-1, the V gene TRBV3-1 (or the pseudogene TRBV3-2), with D possibly being TRBD1 (6 bases). The V gene lost 4 bases and the J gene lost 4 bases, with 10 bases spanning the gap. The CDR3 extends over 13 amino acids. The germline V gene encodes CDR1 LGHDT and CDR2 YNNKEL (reference sequence). DNA of the CDR3: TGTGCCAGCAGCCTCCGAGGGGGCACTGAAGCTTTCTTT. Residues: CASSLRGGTEAFF.

This clone was recorded only once. The gene calls are TRBV18 and TRBJ2-5; 11 nucleotides align to TRBD2. The CDR3 totals 16 residues. The junction had 6 bases not matched to a gene; V was cut back by 2 bases and J by 4 bases. Per the germline V gene, CDR1 is KGHSH and CDR2 is LQKENI. The CDR3 spells CASSPAPGTSGETQYF. In nucleotides, the CDR3 is TGTGCCAGCTCACCAGCCCCCGGGACTAGCGGAGAGACCCAGTACTTC.

The rearrangement uses TRBV24-1 and TRBJ2-2; tentatively, D is TRBD1 (5 bases). This CDR3 comprises 13 residues. Germline loops: CDR1 KGHDR, CDR2 SFDVKD. The V end was cut by 7 bases, the J end by 5 bases, with 10 bases between. As DNA, the CDR3 is TGTGCCACCAGAGACAGCTTTACCGGGGAGCTGTTTTTT. Translation: CATRDSFTGELFF.